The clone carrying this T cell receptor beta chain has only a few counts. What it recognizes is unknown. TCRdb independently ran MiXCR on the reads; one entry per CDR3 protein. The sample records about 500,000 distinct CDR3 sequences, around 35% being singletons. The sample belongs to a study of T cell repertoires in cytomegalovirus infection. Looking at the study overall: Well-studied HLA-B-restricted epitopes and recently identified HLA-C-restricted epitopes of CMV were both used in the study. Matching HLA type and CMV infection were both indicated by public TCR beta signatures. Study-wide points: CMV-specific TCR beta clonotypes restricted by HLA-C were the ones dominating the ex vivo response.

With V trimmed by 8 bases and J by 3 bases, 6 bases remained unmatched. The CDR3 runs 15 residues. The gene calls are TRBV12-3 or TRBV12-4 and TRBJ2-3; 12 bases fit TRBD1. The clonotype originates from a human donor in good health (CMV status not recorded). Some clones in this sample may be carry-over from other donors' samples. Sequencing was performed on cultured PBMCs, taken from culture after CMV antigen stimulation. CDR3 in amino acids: CASGDRGHGTDTQYF. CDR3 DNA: TGTGCCAGCGGGGACAGGGGGCATGGGACAGATACGCAGTATTTT.